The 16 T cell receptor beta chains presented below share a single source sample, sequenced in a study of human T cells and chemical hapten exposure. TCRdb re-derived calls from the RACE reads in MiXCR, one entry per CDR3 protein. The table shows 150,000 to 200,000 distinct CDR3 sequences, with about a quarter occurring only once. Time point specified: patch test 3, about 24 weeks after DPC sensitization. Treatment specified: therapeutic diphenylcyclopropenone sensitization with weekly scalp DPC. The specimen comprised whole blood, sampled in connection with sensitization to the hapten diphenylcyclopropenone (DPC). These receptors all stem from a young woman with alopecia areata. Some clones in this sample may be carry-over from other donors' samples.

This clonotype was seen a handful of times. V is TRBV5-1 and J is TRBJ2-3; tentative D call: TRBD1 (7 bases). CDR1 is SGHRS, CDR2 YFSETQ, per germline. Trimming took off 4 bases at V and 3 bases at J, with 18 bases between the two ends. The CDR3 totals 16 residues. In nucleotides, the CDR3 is TGCGCCAGCAGCAGGCGAACAGGGGAGGCAACAGATACGCAGTATTTT. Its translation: CASSRRTGEATDTQYF. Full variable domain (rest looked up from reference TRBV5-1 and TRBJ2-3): KAGVTQTPRYLIKTRGQQVTLSCSPISGHRSVSWYQQTPGQGLQFLFEYFSETQRNKGNFPGRFSGRQFSNSRSEMNVSTLELGDSALYLCASSRRTGEATDTQYFGPGTRLTVL.

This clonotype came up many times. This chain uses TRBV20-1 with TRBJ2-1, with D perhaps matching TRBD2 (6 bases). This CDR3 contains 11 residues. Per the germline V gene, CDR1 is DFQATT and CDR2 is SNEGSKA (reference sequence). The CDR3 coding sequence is TGCAGCGGTCGGGAGTACAATGAGCAGTTCTTC. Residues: CSGREYNEQFF.

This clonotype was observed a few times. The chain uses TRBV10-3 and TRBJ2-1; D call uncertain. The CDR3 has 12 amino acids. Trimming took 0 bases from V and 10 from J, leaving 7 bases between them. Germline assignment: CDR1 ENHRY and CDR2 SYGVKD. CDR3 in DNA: TGTGCCATCAGTGAGTCAATTTGGGAGCAGTTCTTC. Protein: CAISESIWEQFF.

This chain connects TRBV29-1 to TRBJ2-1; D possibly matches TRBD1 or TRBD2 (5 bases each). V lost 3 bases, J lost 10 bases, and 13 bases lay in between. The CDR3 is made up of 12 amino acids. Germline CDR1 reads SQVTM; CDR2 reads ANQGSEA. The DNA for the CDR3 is TGCAGCGTTGAGGTCCGGGGCAGGGAGCAGTTCTTC. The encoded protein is CSVEVRGREQFF.

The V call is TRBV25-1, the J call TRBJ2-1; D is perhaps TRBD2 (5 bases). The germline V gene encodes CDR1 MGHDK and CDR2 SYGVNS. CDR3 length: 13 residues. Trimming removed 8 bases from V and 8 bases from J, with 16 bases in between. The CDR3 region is CASAAYGEDEQFF. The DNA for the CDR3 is TGTGCCAGCGCGGCTTACGGGGAAGATGAGCAGTTCTTC.

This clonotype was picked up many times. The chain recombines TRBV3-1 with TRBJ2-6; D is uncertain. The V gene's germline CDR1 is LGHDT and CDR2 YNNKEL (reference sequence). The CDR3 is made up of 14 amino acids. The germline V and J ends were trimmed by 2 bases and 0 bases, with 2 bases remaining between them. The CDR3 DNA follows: TGTGCCAGCAGCCAAAACTCTGGGGCCAACGTCCTGACTTTC. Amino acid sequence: CASSQNSGANVLTF. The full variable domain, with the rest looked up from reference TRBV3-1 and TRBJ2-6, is DTAVSQTPKYLVTQMGNDKSIKCEQNLGHDTMYWYKQDSKKFLKIMFSYNNKELIINETVPNRFSPKSPDKAHLNLHINSLELGDSAVYFCASSQNSGANVLTFGAGSRLTVL.

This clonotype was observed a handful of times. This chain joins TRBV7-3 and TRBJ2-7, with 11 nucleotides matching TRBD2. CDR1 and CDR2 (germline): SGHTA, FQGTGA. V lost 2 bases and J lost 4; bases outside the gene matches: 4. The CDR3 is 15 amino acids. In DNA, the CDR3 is TGTGCCAGCAGCTTATCCGGGACTAGCGGATACGAGCAGTACTTC. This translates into CASSLSGTSGYEQYF.

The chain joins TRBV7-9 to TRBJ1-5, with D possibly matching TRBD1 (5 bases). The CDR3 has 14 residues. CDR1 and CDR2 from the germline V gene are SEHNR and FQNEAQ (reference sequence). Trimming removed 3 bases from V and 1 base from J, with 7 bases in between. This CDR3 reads CASSFPGSNQPQHF. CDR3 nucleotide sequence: TGTGCCAGCAGCTTTCCAGGGAGCAATCAGCCCCAGCATTTT.

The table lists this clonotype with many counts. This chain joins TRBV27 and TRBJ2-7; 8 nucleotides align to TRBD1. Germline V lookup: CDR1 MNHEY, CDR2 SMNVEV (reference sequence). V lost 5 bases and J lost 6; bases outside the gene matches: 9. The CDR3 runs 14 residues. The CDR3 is CASSLGTGLGEQYF. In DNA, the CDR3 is TGTGCCAGCAGTCTTGGGACAGGTCTCGGCGAGCAGTACTTC.

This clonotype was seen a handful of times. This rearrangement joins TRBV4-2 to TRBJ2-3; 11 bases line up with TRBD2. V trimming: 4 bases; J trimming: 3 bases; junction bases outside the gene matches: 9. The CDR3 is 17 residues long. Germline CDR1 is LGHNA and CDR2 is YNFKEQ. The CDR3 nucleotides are TGTGCCAGCAGCCTTAGCGGGGGGGCTGGTGGAACAGATACGCAGTATTTT. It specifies CASSLSGGAGGTDTQYF.

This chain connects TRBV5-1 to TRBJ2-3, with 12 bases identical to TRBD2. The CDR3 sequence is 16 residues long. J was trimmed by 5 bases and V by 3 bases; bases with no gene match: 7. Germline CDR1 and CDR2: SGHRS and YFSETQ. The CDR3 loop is CASSSRTSGMKDTQYF. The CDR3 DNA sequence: TGCGCCAGCAGCTCACGGACTAGCGGGATGAAAGATACGCAGTATTTT.

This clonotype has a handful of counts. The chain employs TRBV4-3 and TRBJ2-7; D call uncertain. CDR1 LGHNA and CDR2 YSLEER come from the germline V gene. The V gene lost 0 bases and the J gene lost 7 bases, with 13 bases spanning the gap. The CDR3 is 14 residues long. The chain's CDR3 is CASSQDRGILEQYF. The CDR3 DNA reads TGCGCCAGCAGCCAAGACCGAGGTATCCTTGAGCAGTACTTC.

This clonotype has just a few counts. CDR3 residues: CSARRPGRGNQPQHF. Here the CDR3 DNA reads TGCAGTGCTAGGCGACCCGGCAGGGGGAATCAGCCCCAGCATTTT. The chain carries TRBV20-1 and TRBJ1-5, with 7 bases fitting TRBD1. Germline CDR1 DFQATT, CDR2 SNEGSKA (reference sequence). CDR3 length: 15 residues. V lost 3 bases, J lost 4 bases, and 9 bases stayed unmatched.

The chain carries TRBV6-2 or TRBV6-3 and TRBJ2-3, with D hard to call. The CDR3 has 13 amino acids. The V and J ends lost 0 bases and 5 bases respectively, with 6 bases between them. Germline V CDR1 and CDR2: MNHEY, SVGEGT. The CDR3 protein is CASSYSRRDTQYF. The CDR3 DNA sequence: TGTGCCAGCAGTTACTCTAGACGAGATACGCAGTATTTT.

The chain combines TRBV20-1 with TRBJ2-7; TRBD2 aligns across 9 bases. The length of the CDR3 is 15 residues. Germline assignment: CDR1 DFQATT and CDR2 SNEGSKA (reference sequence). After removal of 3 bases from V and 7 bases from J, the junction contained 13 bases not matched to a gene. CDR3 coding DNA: TGCAGTGCTAGTCCCGCTAGCGGGGAGGCGGGAGAGCAGTACTTC. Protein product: CSASPASGEAGEQYF.

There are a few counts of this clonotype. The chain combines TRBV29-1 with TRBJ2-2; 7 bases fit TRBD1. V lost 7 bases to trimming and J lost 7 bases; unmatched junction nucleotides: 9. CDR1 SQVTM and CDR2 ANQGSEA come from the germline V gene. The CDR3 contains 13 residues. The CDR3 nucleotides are TGCAGCGGACAACAGGGGTACGGCGGGGAGCTGTTTTTT. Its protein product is CSGQQGYGGELFF.